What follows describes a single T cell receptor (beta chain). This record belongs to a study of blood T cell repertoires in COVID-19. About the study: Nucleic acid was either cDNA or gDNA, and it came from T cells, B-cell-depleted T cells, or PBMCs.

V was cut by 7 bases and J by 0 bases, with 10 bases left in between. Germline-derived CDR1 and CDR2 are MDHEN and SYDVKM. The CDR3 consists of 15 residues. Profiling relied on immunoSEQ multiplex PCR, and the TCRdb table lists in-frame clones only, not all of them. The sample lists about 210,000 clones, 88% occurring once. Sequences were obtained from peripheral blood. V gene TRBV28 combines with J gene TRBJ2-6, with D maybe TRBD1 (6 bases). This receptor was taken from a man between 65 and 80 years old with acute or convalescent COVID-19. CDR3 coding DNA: TGTGCCAGCACCCCAGGGGTCTCTGGGGCCAACGTCCTGACTTTC. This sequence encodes CASTPGVSGANVLTF.